This T cell receptor beta chain was recovered during a study of shared clonotypes between healthy human individuals. Study-wide context: The donor group consisted of two women and three men, aged 18 to 49. Study-level findings and limits: Non-shared clonotypes showed lower generation probabilities than clonotypes common to all four donors. The authors expected sequencing depth to affect clonotype sharing among donors.

Of note for this clone: Its antigen is still unknown.

The germline V gene encodes CDR1 KGHSH and CDR2 LQKENI. V lost 4 bases and J lost 4, with 11 bases in between. This CDR3 has 13 amino acids. Method: immunoSEQ multiplex PCR; TCRdb's copy keeps in-frame clones and lacks some. The sample contains 2 million to 2.5 million clones, approximately 95% of which appear only once. The sequencing sample was made of naive CD4+ T cells from PBMCs. Subset noted: CD45RA+ positively selected. The J gene is TRBJ2-7, the V gene TRBV18; D gene uncertain. This clonotype was obtained from a young man in good health. Some clones in this sample may be carry-over from other donors' samples. For the CDR3, the DNA is TGTGCCAGCTCACTAGGGTTGGGTTACGAGCAGTACTTC. Amino acid sequence: CASSLGLGYEQYF.